This record looks at one T cell receptor (beta chain) sequence and its context. It has no known antigen specificity. Base qualities are missing; no much larger clone stands one base away. TCRbeta CDR3 regions were amplified from genomic DNA by means of the immunoSEQ Assay, a bias-controlled multiplex PCR. Turning to the authors' computational methods: The number of nucleated cells in each sample was estimated from the amplification of reference gene primers within the assay. To quantify the absolute abundance of each unique TCRbeta CDR3 rearrangement, sequence reads were collapsed and filtered. Productive Simpson clonality was computed per sample as the square root of Simpson's diversity index over productive rearrangements. Here the immuneACCESS table is served through TCRdb, limited to in-frame sequences with V and J called. Missing clones are a known gap in these copies; in checked studies unresolved V genes cover under half, and the rest lacks a known reason. V, J and clone size are those of that table, while D and trimming were read from the DNA. This sample comprises roughly 150,000 clones, roughly 80% of them detected only once. The top ten clonotypes cover around 9.9% of the sample.

These data are taken from a study of blood T cell repertoires in COVID-19 (dated by TCRdb to the early 2020s). Background on the whole study: Collaborator samples came from the United States, Italy and Spain and covered acute and convalescent phases of COVID-19. The prospective study material was composed of cDNA or gDNA derived from T cells, B-cell-depleted T cells, or PBMCs. Deeply sampled blood TCRbeta repertoires from subjects exposed to, actively infected with, or recovered from COVID-19 were included in the dataset. The repertoires were made available in a free public database intended to serve as a resource for research on the immune response to SARS-CoV-2. The samples were drawn from two sources: the first 160 participants of the ongoing ImmuneRACE study, and 1,000 to 1,500 subjects contributed by 6 global collaborators. The sample metadata nearly always contained a de-identified subject ID, COVID-19 status, age in years and sex. Where HLA class I and class II types were available, the types were taken from metadata supplied by the sample provider, not from assay-based typing.

Trimming at the junction amounts to 2 bases on V and 2 bases on J, and the germline ends lie 7 bases apart. As encoded in the germline V gene, CDR1 is SQVTM while CDR2 is ANQGSEA. Reading from cysteine to phenylalanine, the CDR3 counts 13 amino acids. The sequence is cut down to CDR3 DNA, 39 bases in frame from base 1. A second Seattle source provided samples from volunteer blood donors who had recovered from COVID-19. Whole blood was collected in K2EDTA tubes by collaborating institutions according to the institutions' own protocols. For TCRbeta analysis, collaborators shipped samples as frozen whole blood, isolated PBMCs, or DNA extracted from either of those sample types. The investigation overall reported the following: The quantity of clinical and demographic metadata differed by source and by participant and was supplied without curation.

This receptor was obtained from a man aged 55 to 70 who had recovered from COVID-19. What was sequenced was peripheral blood. The chain uses TRBV29-1 and TRBJ2-1; the D gene is possibly TRBD1, with 5 bases matching. The CDR3: CSVEIGAYNEQFF. The sequenced DNA: TGCAGCGTTGAAATAGGGGCCTACAATGAGCAGTTCTTC.